The 8 T cell receptor beta chains below all came from one sample that was sequenced in a study of T cells in Graves' hyperthyroidism and ophthalmopathy. The TCR beta CDR3 regions underwent amplification using RNA transcripts as the source. HTBI primers drove first-round RT-PCR of the TCR CDR3. TCRdb passed the multiplex PCR reads through MiXCR, listing each CDR3 protein once. The top ten hold around 7% of the sample, which has fewer than 650,000 distinct CDR3 sequences, 13% to 15% seen once. Source material: blood. The receptors were sampled from a woman in her late teens or twenties with Graves' ophthalmopathy.

In its sample, this clonotype was seen many times. The chain recombines TRBV28 with TRBJ2-1; 10 bases are shared with TRBD2. Germline loops: CDR1 MDHEN, CDR2 SYDVKM. The J segment lost 7 bases and the V segment lost 3 bases, leaving 6 bases of the junction unmatched. This CDR3 has 15 residues. The CDR3 loop reads CASSLGSSGSNEQFF. CDR3 in DNA: TGTGCCAGCAGTTTGGGGTCTAGCGGGAGTAATGAGCAGTTCTTC.

This clonotype was seen ten or more times. The chain recombines TRBV28 with TRBJ2-1, with TRBD2 identical over 10 bases. CDR3 length equals 18 residues. Germline V gives CDR1 MDHEN, CDR2 SYDVKM. V lost 5 bases and J lost 4; bases outside the gene matches: 14. The CDR3 region is CASSPLASGRAFYNEQFF. CDR3 bases: TGTGCCAGCAGTCCGCTTGCTAGCGGGAGAGCCTTTTACAATGAGCAGTTCTTC.

The sample holds many counts of this clonotype. The gene calls are TRBV3-1 and TRBJ1-3; D unclear. The V end was cut by 4 bases, the J end by 3 bases, with 13 bases between. Per germline, CDR1 LGHDT and CDR2 YNNKEL (reference sequence). The CDR3 is 15 residues long. Here the CDR3 reads CASSRPRANGNTIYF. DNA for the CDR3: TGTGCCAGCAGCCGACCGCGGGCCAATGGAAACACCATATATTTT.

This clonotype was seen ten or more times. The chain uses TRBV7-9 and TRBJ1-2; 7 bases are shared with TRBD1. Trimming cost V 3 bases and J 4 bases; bases outside gene matches: 2. The CDR3 totals 13 residues. Germline CDR1 SEHNR, CDR2 FQNEAQ (reference sequence). CDR3 bases: TGTGCCAGCAGCTTTCGGGACAGCTATGGCTACACCTTC. It specifies CASSFRDSYGYTF.

Ten or more counts support this clonotype. V and J are TRBV12-3 or TRBV12-4 and TRBJ1-5; the match to TRBD1 covers 8 bases. V shed 6 bases and J 5 bases; nucleotides not matched to a gene: 3. This CDR3 is built from 13 residues. CDR3 coding DNA: TGTGCCAGCAGCCAACAGGGGGATCAGCCCCAGCATTTT. Translating it yields CASSQQGDQPQHF.

The V gene is TRBV20-1, the J gene TRBJ2-7, with D possibly matching TRBD1 (6 bases). The CDR3 runs to 15 residues. Deletions cut 4 bases from V and 6 bases from J, with 22 bases between. The germline V gene has CDR1 DFQATT and CDR2 SNEGSKA (reference sequence). The CDR3 DNA reads as TGCAGTGCTACAAAGGGGGTAAATGCCGCGGGCGAGCAGTACTTC. Translation: CSATKGVNAAGEQYF.

There are many counts of this clonotype. The J gene is TRBJ2-3, the V gene TRBV7-9; the match to TRBD2 covers 10 bases. Germline assignment: CDR1 SEHNR and CDR2 FQNEAQ (reference sequence). The V and J ends lost 5 bases and 6 bases, in that order; junction bases with no gene match: 11. This CDR3 has 16 residues. The DNA of the CDR3 is TGTGCCAGCAGCCGATCTAGCGGGAGCTGGGTTGATACGCAGTATTTT. It specifies CASSRSSGSWVDTQYF. Full variable domain (rest looked up from reference TRBV7-9 and TRBJ2-3): DTGVSQNPRHKITKRGQNVTFRCDPISEHNRLYWYRQTLGQGPEFLTYFQNEAQLEKSRLLSDRFSAERPKGSFSTLEIQRTEQGDSAMYLCASSRSSGSWVDTQYFGPGTRLTVL.

Comment on this clonotype: This may stem from a read error, because a much larger clone lies one nucleotide away. The rearrangement uses TRBV30 and TRBJ2-1; 9 bases align to TRBD1. The J call is uncertain, as TRBJ2-7 better fits the DNA end. The CDR3 runs to 13 residues. Germline V gene sequence: CDR1 GTSNPN, CDR2 SVGIG (reference sequence). The CDR3 DNA sequence: TGTGCCTGCGGGACAGGGTTCGACAATGAGCAGTACTTC. Its translation is CACGTGFDNEQYF.